These 3 T cell receptor beta chains originate from one sample sequenced in a study of shared clonotypes between healthy human individuals. Sequenced by immunoSEQ multiplex PCR; TCRdb stores in-frame clones only, minus some. The sample holds approximately 2.5 million clones, roughly 92% seen once. Material for sequencing was naive CD4+ T cells sorted from blood. As to subset: CD45RA+ positively selected. Receptor source: a man aged 18 to 35 in good health.

The chain couples TRBV7-9 to TRBJ2-3, with TRBD2 as a possible D gene (6 bases). V lost 5 bases and J 0 bases, leaving 9 bases between the germline ends. Germline CDR1 SEHNR, CDR2 FQNEAQ (reference sequence). This CDR3 region has 14 residues. The CDR3 reads CASSPEGSTDTQYF. The CDR3 DNA reads as TGTGCCAGCAGCCCGGAGGGGAGCACAGATACGCAGTATTTT. Together with reference TRBV7-9 and TRBJ2-3, the CDR3 gives the full variable domain: DTGVSQNPRHKITKRGQNVTFRCDPISEHNRLYWYRQTLGQGPEFLTYFQNEAQLEKSRLLSDRFSAERPKGSFSTLEIQRTEQGDSAMYLCASSPEGSTDTQYFGPGTRLTVL.

This clone was detected only a few times. V gene TRBV30 combines with J gene TRBJ1-5; D gene uncertain. Germline CDR1 GTSNPN, CDR2 SVGIG (reference sequence). CDR3 length equals 13 residues. With 5 bases removed from V and 4 bases from J, the gap between germline ends came to 12 bases. The CDR3 here is CAWAPSVNQPQHF. The CDR3 DNA sequence: TGTGCCTGGGCACCGTCGGTAAATCAGCCCCAGCATTTT.

As regards this clone: Other DNA sequences in this specimen translate into the identical CDR3. The V call is TRBV6-5, the J call TRBJ1-1, with a tentative D call TRBD1 (5 bases). The CDR3 consists of 12 residues. Trimming removed 2 bases from V and 6 bases from J, with 7 bases in between. The germline CDR1 and CDR2 sequences are MNHEY and SVGAGI. CDR3 sequence: CASSYRGAEAFF. In DNA form, the CDR3 reads TGTGCCAGCAGTTACAGGGGAGCTGAAGCTTTCTTT.